The source of this T cell receptor beta chain is a study of blood T cell repertoires in COVID-19. Trimming shortened V by 5 bases and J by 10 bases, and 14 bases separated the two germline ends. CDR1 and CDR2 (germline): DFQATT, SNEGSKA (reference sequence). This CDR3 comprises 11 residues. TCRdb keeps only in-frame clones here, not all; method: immunoSEQ multiplex PCR. This table holds around 500,000 clones, approximately 86% found once. The V and J genes are TRBV20-1 and TRBJ1-1; D is uncertain. The sequenced sample consisted of PBMCs or T cells enriched from blood (not recorded which). The sequence was collected from an older woman who had recovered from COVID-19. CDR3 residues: CSADTTLVAFF. CDR3 sequence (DNA): TGCAGTGCTGACACCACCTTAGTAGCTTTCTTT.